This TCR beta chain was recovered during a study of shared clonotypes between healthy human individuals. The germline CDR1 and CDR2 sequences are MRHNA and SNTAGT. This CDR3 is 12 amino acids long. V shed 2 bases and J shed 5 bases, with 6 bases lying between them. Donors comprised only Caucasian adults living in Nashville, Tennessee. In the authors' methods: ImmunoSEQ sequences covered only the junction and lacked quality scores; filtering therefore differed. Sequenced by immunoSEQ multiplex PCR; TCRdb stores in-frame clones only, minus some. V and J calls and clone size are as listed in that table; D and trimming were resolved from the DNA. Here the sample spans millions of clones, 85% to 95% being singletons.

Sequencing was done on a sample of naive CD4+ T cells sorted from blood. Subset given: CD45RA+ positively selected. The clonotype originates from a young man in good health. The V call is TRBV6-4, the J call TRBJ1-1; D not certain. The CDR3 region is CASSDPGTEAFF. The CDR3 DNA is TGTGCCAGCAGTGACCCGGGTACTGAAGCTTTCTTT.